This T cell receptor beta chain derives from a study of blood T cell repertoires in COVID-19. Study-wide background: The United States, Italy and Spain provided the acute and convalescent COVID-19 samples. PBMCs, B-cell-depleted T cells, or T cells were the source of the cDNA or gDNA that made up the material.

How the authors handled the data: Nucleated cell counts were estimated from reference gene primer amplification. The repertoire was sequenced with immunoSEQ multiplex PCR; TCRdb's copy has only in-frame clones and lacks some. Clone size and the V and J calls come from that table; the DNA yielded D and trimming. The sample contains approximately 200,000 clones, roughly 77% of which appear only once. V lost 2 bases and J lost 9; bases outside the gene matches: 21. The CDR3 consists of 21 residues. Germline assignment: CDR1 MGHRA and CDR2 YSYEKL. The sequenced material came from peripheral blood. The chain is built from TRBV4-1 and TRBJ2-4, with 14 bases lining up with TRBD2. The TCR comes from a woman older than 75 with COVID-19, enrolled during active disease. CDR3 region: CASSQHDTLGLAGGPSSIQYF. The DNA for the CDR3 is TGCGCCAGCAGCCAACATGACACCCTCGGACTAGCGGGAGGCCCGTCCAGCATTCAGTACTTC.